This TCR beta chain originates from a study of regulatory T cells in long-lasting Graves disease. The CDR3 totals 14 residues. V lost 3 bases and J 5 bases, leaving 13 bases between the germline ends. This clonotype was detected a few times. This sample's time point: newly diagnosed GD, antithyroid drugs for less than 3 months. Following extraction of RNA from PBMCs, that RNA was used to make the TCR library. Assembly of TCR beta libraries relied on iRepertoire HTBI primers together with Arm-PCR of CDR3 regions. From the multiplex PCR reads, TCRdb called clonotypes with MiXCR, one entry per CDR3 protein. This table holds about 400,000 distinct CDR3 sequences, 15% to 20% found once. This sample was also put to use in a study of T cells in Graves' hyperthyroidism and ophthalmopathy.

This sequence joins TRBV12-3 or TRBV12-4 and TRBJ1-1, with D possibly being TRBD1 (6 bases). The source was peripheral blood mononuclear cells (PBMCs), collected at new diagnosis, from a patient treated with antithyroid drugs. This sequence originates from a woman under 30 with Graves disease. CDR3 amino acids: CASSLRSQGTEAFF. CDR3 sequence (DNA): TGTGCCAGCAGTTTGAGGTCTCAGGGGACTGAAGCTTTCTTT.